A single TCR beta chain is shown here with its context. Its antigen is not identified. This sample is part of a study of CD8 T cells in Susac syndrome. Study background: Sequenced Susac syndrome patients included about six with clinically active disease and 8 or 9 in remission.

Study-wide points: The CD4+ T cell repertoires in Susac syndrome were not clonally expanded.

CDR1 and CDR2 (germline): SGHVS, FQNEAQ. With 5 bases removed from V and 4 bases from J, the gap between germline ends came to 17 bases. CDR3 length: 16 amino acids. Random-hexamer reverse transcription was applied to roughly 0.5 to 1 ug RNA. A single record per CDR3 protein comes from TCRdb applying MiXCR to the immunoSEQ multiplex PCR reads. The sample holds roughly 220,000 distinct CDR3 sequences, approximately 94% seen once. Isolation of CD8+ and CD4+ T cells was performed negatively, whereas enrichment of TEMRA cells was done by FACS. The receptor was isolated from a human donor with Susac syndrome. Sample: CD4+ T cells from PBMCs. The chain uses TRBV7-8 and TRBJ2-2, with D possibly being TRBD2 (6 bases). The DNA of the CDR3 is TGTGCCAGCAGCATACGTACCGGGACTCTCACCGGGGAGCTGTTTTTT. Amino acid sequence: CASSIRTGTLTGELFF.